This TCR beta chain was sequenced in a study of resident and recirculating memory T cells in vitiligo. Whole-study findings and limits: Vitiligo lesions lacked a unique dominant clone, and clonality varied. TCR sequences were not conserved across biopsy sites or patients.

Method: immunoSEQ multiplex PCR; TCRdb's copy keeps in-frame clones and lacks some. The data hold around 76,000 clones, with roughly 90% observed a single time. In regard to this clone: The antigen is not known.

Stability required unchanged lesions during the previous 6 months. The germline V gene encodes CDR1 GTSNPN and CDR2 SVGIG (reference sequence). Trimming pared 2 bases from V and 4 bases from J, leaving 11 bases between. The CDR3 consists of 13 residues. This sequence was found in a male donor with vitiligo. Sequenced material: blood. This chain joins TRBV30 and TRBJ1-2; a weak D match, TRBD1 (5 bases). This CDR3 reads CAWSRQGSYGYTF. The CDR3 DNA is TGTGCCTGGAGTCGTCAGGGTTCCTATGGCTACACCTTC. Filled out from reference TRBV30 and TRBJ1-2, the complete variable domain reads SQTIHQWPATLVQPVGSPLSLECTVEGTSNPNLYWYRQAAGRGLQLLFYSVGIGQISSEVPQNLSASRPQDRQFILSSKKLLLSDSGFYLCAWSRQGSYGYTFGSGTRLTVV.